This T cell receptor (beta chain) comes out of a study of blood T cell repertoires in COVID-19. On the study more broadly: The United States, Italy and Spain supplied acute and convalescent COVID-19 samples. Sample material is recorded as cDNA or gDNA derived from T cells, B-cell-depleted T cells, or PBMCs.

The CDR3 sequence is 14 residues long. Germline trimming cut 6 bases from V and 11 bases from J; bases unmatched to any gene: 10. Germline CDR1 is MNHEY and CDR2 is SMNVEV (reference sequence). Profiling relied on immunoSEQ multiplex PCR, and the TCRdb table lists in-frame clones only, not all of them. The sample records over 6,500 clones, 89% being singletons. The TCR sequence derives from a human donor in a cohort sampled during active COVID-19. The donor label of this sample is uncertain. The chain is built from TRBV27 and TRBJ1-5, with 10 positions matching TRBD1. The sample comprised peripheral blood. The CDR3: CASSLTGGPGAQHF. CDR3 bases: TGTGCCAGCAGCCTGACAGGGGGCCCCGGTGCCCAGCATTTT.